This T cell receptor (beta chain) came from a study of regulatory T cells in long-lasting Graves disease (dated by TCRdb to the early 2020s). Turning to the overall study: Patients with newly diagnosed Graves' disease had been on antithyroid drugs for under 3 months. Patients with persistent Graves' disease were compared with patients with newly diagnosed Graves' disease using TCR sequencing and RNA sequencing of peripheral blood. The study took place in China and was registered as a clinical trial. A total of 35 or so samples were covered by TCR sequencing, comprising some 13 persistent and roughly 20 newly diagnosed Graves' disease patients. Broad study findings and their caveats: More public clonotypes were shared among persistent patients (under 3,000) than among newly diagnosed patients (roughly 1,000). Compared with newly diagnosed patients, persistent Graves' disease patients had lower TCR Shannon entropy and fewer highly expanded clones, which suggests clonal expansion. The authors acknowledged the small sample size as a limitation that may reduce accuracy. Preferential use of TRBV28, TRBJ1-2 and TRBJ2-5 was observed in persistent disease, whereas TRBV20-1 and TRBJ2-1 were favored in newly diagnosed disease. Sequencing and analysis were limited to the TCR beta chain. Only peripheral blood was studied, because thyroid tissue, the primary lesion, was inaccessible.

Library creation used multiplex PCR. Sequencing took place on an Illumina HiSeq 4000. To build TCR beta libraries, CDR3 regions were amplified by Arm-PCR using iRepertoire HTBI primers. Gel purification was performed on PCR products prior to sequencing. As for how the authors treated the data: A total of under 80 TRBV and about 13 TRBJ segments were identified across samples and were used for gene usage analysis of CDR3 amino acid clonotypes. Filtered high-quality paired reads were merged into contigs using COPE and FqMerger. BLAST was used to align contigs to IMGT TRBV, TRBD and TRBJ reference genes, with CDR3 defined following IMGT. Highly expanded clones were defined as clonotypes with a frequency above 0.1%. Shannon entropy was used to measure repertoire diversity, and the Gini coefficient was used to measure V-J evenness. A clonotype was considered public if more than one individual shared it. TCRdb ran its own pipeline on the public reads, namely fastp trimming at Q25 and MiXCR clone calling, and kept in-frame beta chains. Records with the same CDR3 protein are collapsed into one entry carrying the most frequent genes and DNA. TCRdb, not the authors, supplied the V and J calls. The sample table lists some 500,000 distinct CDR3 sequences, around an eighth of them with a count of one. The top ten clonotypes cover roughly 10% of the sample.

CDR1 and CDR2 (SGHRS, YFSETQ) derive from the germline V gene. Its CDR3 holds 15 amino acids, cysteine through phenylalanine. Of all the DNA, just the CDR3 is kept, 45 bases in frame from base 1. Cut back by 0 bases and 5 bases, the V and J ends lie 11 bases apart. A remark on this clonotype: The antigen this receptor binds is unknown. No base quality information exists; no much larger clone differs at one position.

The label giving this sample's time point can be read as: newly diagnosed GD, antithyroid drugs for less than 3 months. RNA was extracted from PBMCs in TRIzol for both TCR sequencing and RNA sequencing. The diagnosis of Graves' disease was made according to American Thyroid Association guidelines. Recruitment of patients was carried out at an endocrinology department in Xi'an, China. Each patient gave 7 to 9.5 milliliters of peripheral blood, collected in an EDTA anticoagulant tube. Ficoll Paque Plus density gradient separation was used to isolate PBMCs, and no additional T cell sorting was done. An Agilent 2100 Bioanalyzer and agarose gel were used to check RNA quality, while a NanoDrop 2000 measured RNA concentration. The sample was also reused in another study, on T cells in Graves' hyperthyroidism and ophthalmopathy. The second study also describes: Stable Graves' hyperthyroidism was defined as no progression to ophthalmopathy during 18 months of follow-up. Hyperthyroidism patients were aged 18 to 65 years and newly diagnosed, with disease duration of less than 2 months. Any patient with an uncontrolled infection, another autoimmune disease, pregnancy or lactation was excluded. Diagnoses relied on clinical symptoms, serum thyroxine and TRAb, thyroid ultrasound and orbital computed tomography. A first-round RT-PCR of the TCR CDR3 used the HTBI primer set with the Qiagen OneStep RT-PCR kit. Most expanded thyroid clonotypes (frequency above 0.001) were also detected in blood, suggesting blood repertoires may reflect thyroid immune responses. In cross-validation, a model built on a 13 V-J signature told ophthalmopathy apart from stable hyperthyroidism with 87.88% sensitivity and about 81% specificity, and in testing the same model reached 80%/75%. In validation, the model predicted progression to ophthalmopathy with 55% to 71% sensitivity and roughly 72% specificity, a median of approximately 6.7 months before onset. To identify TCR V-J signatures that set the groups apart, the researchers used a discovery cohort of 90 to 100 patients, made up of roughly 40 with Graves' ophthalmopathy and about 60 with stable Graves' hyperthyroidism. Prospective prediction of ophthalmopathy was tested in an independent validation cohort of some 19 hyperthyroidism patients and 17 patients who later progressed to ophthalmopathy. The roughly 90 discovery patients were divided at random into training and test sets in a 7:3 ratio. Thyroid tissue and blood T-cell repertoires from more than 5 Graves' hyperthyroidism patients were also compared in the study. After sampling, hyperthyroidism patients received methimazole starting at 30 mg daily, and ophthalmopathy patients received high-dose intravenous methylprednisolone. Libraries were constructed in a second round of multiplex PCR, after which size selection and purification were performed. The libraries were sequenced on an Illumina HiSeq2000 using paired-end 100 bp reads. SOAPnuke was used to process the raw data, removing reads that contained adapters or uncalled bases, had a mean Phred below 15, or lacked an exact match to the constant primer or identifier. High-quality paired reads were merged using COPE v1.2.5, and each unique nucleotide sequence was defined as a clonotype. MiTCR v1.1 was used to align clonotypes to the IMGT TRBV, TRBD and TRBJ reference segments. Analysis was restricted to V-J combinations with a frequency above 0.0001, which covered over 98% of repertoires. A TCS score was defined as the ratio of F50 (clonal expansion) to E x V (chaos), with BLOSUM62-based TCRdist applied between CDR3 peptides within each V-J. Welch's t-statistics and random forest reduced fewer than 550 V-J features to about 12, which were used in a naive Bayes classifier (R e1071). Sample size was not statistically predetermined, and investigators were not blinded to group allocation. The paper describes TCR Vbeta CDR3 sequencing of 130 to 150 peripheral blood samples, made up of 40 to 45 ophthalmopathy patients, around 73 hyperthyroidism patients and 17 progressor patients.

The sample consisted of peripheral blood mononuclear cells (PBMCs), taken at new diagnosis, from a patient treated with antithyroid drugs. The receptor comes from a man aged 25 to 40 with Graves disease. Donor details come from another sample of the same person, matched by shared clones. The rearrangement joined TRBV5-1 to TRBJ2-2; the best D guess is TRBD1, with 5 bases matching. The CDR3 protein sequence reads: CASSLVQAPTGELFF. Here is the DNA: TGCGCCAGCAGCTTGGTACAGGCCCCTACCGGGGAGCTGTTTTTT.